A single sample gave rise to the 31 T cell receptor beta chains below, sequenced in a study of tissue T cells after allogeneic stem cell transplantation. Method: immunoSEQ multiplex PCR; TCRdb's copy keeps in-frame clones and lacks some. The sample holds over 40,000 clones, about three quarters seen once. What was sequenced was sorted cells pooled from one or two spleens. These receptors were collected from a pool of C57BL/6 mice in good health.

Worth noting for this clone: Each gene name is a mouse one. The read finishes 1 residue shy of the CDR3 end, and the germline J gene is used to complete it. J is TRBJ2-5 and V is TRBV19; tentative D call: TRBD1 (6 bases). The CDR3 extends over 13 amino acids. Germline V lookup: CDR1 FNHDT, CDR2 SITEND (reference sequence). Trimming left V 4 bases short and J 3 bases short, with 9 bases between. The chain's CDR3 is CASSGDIQDTQYF. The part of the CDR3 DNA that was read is TGTGCCAGCAGTGGGGACATACAAGACACCCAGTAC.

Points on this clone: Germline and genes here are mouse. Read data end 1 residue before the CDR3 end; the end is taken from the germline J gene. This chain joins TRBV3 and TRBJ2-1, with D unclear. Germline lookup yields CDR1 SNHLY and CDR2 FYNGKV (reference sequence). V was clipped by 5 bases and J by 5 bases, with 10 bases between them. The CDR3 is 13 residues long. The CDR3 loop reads CASSPRTDAEQFF. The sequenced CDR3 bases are TGTGCCAGCAGCCCAAGGACGGATGCTGAGCAGTTC. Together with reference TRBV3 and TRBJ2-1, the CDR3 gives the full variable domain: GPKVLQIPSHQIIDMGQMVTLNCDPVSNHLYFYWYKQILGQQMEFLVNFYNGKVMEKSKLFKDQFSVERPDGSYFTLKIQPTALEDSAVYFCASSPRTDAEQFFGPGTRLTVL.

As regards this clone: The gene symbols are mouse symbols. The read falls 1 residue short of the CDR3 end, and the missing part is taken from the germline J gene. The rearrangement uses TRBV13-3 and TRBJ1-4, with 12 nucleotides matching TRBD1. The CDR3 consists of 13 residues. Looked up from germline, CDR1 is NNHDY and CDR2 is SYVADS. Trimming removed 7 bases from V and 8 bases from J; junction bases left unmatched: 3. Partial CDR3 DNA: TGTGCCAGCGGGACAGGGGGCCAGGAAAGATTATTT. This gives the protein CASGTGGQERLF. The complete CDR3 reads CASGTGGQERLFF. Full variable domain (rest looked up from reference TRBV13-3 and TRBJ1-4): EAAVTQSPRSKVAVTGGKVTLSCHQTNNHDYMYWYRQDTGHGLRLIHYSYVADSTEKGDIPDGYKASRPSQENFSLILELASLSQTAVYFCASGTGGQERLFFGHGTKLSVL.

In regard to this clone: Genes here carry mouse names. CDR3 DNA (partial): TGTGCCAGCGGTGATCGACTGGGGGGGCAGAACACCCAGTAC. It is translated as CASGDRLGGQNTQY. The full CDR3 reads CASGDRLGGQNTQYF. The rearrangement joins TRBV13-2 to TRBJ2-5; 12 bases line up with TRBD2. Read data end 1 residue before the CDR3 end; the end is taken from the germline J gene. The germline V gene has CDR1 NNHNN and CDR2 SYGAGS (reference sequence). The CDR3 totals 15 residues. After removal of 1 base from V and 7 bases from J, the junction contained 4 bases not matched to a gene.

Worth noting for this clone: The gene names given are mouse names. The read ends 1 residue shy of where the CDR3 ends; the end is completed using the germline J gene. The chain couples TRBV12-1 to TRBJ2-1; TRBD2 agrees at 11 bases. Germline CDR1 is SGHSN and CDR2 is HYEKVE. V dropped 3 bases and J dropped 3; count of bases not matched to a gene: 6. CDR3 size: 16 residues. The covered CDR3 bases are TGTGCCAGCTCTTCTTCCGGGACTGGGGGCTATGCTGAGCAGTTC. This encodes CASSSSGTGGYAEQF. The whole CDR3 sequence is CASSSSGTGGYAEQFF.

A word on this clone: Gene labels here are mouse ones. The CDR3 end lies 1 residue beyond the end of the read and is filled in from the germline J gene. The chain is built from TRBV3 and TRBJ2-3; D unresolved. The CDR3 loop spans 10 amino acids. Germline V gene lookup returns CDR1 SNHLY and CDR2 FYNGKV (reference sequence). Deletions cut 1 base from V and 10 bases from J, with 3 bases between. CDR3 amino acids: CASSLESLYF. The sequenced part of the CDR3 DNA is TGTGCCAGCAGCTTAGAGTCGCTGTAT.

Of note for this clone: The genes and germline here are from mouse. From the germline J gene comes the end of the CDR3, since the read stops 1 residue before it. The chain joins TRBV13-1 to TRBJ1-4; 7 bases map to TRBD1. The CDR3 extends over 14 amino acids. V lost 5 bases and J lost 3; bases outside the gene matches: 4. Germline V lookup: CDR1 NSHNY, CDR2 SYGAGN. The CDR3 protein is CASSVQGTNERLFF. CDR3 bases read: TGTGCCAGCAGCGTACAGGGGACCAACGAAAGATTATTT.

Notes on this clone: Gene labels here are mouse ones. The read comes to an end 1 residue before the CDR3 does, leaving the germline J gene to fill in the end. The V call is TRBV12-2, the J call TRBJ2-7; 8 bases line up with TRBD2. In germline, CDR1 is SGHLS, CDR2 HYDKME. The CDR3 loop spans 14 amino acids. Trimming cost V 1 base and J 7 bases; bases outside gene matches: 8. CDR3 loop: CASSLGGGRGEQYF. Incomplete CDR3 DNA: TGTGCCAGCTCTCTAGGGGGGGGGCGCGGAGAACAGTAC. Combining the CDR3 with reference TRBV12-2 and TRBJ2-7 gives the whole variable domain NSGVVQSPRYIIKGKGERSILKCIPISGHLSVAWYQQTQGQELKFFIQHYDKMERDKGNLPSRFSVQQFDDYHSEMNMSALELEDSAVYFCASSLGGGRGEQYFGPGTRLTVL.

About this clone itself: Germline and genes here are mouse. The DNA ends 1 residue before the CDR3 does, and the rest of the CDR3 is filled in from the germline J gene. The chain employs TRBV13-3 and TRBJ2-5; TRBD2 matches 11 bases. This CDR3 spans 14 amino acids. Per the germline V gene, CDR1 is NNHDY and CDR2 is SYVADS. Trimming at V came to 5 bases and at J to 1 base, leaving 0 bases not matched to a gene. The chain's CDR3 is CASRDWGDQDTQYF. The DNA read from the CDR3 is TGTGCCAGCAGGGACTGGGGGGACCAAGACACCCAGTAC.

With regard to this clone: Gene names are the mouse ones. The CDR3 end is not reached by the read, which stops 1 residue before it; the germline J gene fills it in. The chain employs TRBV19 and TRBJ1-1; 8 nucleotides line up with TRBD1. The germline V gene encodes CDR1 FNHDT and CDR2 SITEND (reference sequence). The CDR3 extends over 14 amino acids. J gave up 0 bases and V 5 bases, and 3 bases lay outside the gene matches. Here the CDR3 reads CASRMTGANTEVFF. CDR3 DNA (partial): TGTGCCAGCAGGATGACAGGGGCAAACACAGAAGTCTTC.

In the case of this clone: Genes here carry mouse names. The CDR3 loop is CASGDGDGNQAPLF. Partial CDR3 DNA: TGTGCCAGCGGTGATGGGGACGGCAACCAGGCTCCGCTT. The J gene is TRBJ1-5, the V gene TRBV13-2; the D gene is possibly TRBD1 (5 bases). The missing CDR3 end, 1 residue past where the read stops, is filled in from the germline J gene. The V gene lost 0 bases and the J gene lost 3 bases, with 7 bases spanning the gap. Germline assignment: CDR1 NNHNN and CDR2 SYGAGS (reference sequence). The CDR3 loop spans 14 amino acids.

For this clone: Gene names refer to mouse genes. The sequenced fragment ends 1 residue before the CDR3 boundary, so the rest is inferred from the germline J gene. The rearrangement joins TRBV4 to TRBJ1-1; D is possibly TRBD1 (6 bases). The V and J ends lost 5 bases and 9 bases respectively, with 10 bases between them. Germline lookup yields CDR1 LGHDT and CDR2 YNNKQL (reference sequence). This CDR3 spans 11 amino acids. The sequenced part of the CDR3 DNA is TGTGCCAGCAGCCTCCGGGACAAAGTCTTC. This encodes CASSLRDKVF. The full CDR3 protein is CASSLRDKVFF.

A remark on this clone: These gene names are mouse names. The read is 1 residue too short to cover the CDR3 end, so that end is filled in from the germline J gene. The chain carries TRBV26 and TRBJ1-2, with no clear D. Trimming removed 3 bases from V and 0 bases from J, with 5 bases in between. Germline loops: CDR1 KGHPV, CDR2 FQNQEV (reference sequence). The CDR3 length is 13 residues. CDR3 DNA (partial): TGTGCCAGCAGTCTACCTGCAAACTCCGACTACACC. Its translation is CASSLPANSDYT. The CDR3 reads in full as CASSLPANSDYTF.

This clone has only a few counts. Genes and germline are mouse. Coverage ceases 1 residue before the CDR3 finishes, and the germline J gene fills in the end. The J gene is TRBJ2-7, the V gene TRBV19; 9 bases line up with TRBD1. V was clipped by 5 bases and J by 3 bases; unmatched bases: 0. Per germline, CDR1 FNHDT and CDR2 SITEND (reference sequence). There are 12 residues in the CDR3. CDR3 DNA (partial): TGTGCCAGCAGGGACAGGGGCTATGAACAGTAC. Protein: CASRDRGYEQY. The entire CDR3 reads CASRDRGYEQYF. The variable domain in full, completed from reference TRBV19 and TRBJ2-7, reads GGIITQTPKFLIGQEGQKLTLKCQQNFNHDTMYWYRQDSGKGLRLIYYSITENDLQKGDLSEGYDASREKKSSFSLTVTSAQKNEMAVFLCASRDRGYEQYFGPGTRLTVL.

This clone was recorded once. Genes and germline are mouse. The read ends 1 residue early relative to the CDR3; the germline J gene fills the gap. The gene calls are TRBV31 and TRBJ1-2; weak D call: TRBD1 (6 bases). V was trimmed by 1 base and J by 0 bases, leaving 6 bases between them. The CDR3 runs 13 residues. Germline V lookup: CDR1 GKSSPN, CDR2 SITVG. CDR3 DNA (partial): TGTGCCTGGAGTCAGGGGGCAAACTCCGACTACACC. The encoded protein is CAWSQGANSDYT. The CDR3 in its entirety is CAWSQGANSDYTF.

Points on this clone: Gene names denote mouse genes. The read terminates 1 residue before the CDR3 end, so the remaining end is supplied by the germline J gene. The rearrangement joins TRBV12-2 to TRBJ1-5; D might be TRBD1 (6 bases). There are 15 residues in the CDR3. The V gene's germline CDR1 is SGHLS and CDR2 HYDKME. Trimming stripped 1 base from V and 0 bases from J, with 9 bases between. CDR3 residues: CASSLQGYNNQAPLF. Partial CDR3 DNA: TGTGCCAGCTCTCTGCAGGGGTATAACAACCAGGCTCCGCTT.

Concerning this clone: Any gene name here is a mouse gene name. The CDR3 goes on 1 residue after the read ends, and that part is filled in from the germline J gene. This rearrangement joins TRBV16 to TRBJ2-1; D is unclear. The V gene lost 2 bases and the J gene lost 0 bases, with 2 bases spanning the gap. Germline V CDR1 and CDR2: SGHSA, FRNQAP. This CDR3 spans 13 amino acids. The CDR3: CASSLYNYAEQFF. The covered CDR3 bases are TGTGCAAGCAGCTTATATAACTATGCTGAGCAGTTC.

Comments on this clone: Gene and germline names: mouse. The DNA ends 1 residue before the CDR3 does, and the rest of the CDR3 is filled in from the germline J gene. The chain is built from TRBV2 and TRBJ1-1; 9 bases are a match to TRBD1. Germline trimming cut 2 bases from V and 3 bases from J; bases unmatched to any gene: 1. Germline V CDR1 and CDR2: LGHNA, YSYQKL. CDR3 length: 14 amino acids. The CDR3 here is CASSQTGGDTEVFF. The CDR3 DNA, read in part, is TGTGCCAGCAGCCAAACAGGGGGCGACACAGAAGTCTTC. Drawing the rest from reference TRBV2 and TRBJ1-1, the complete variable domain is DPKIIQKPKYLVAVTGSEKILICEQYLGHNAMYWYRQSAKKPLEFMFSYSYQKLMDNQTASSRFQPQSSKKNHLDLQITALKPDDSATYFCASSQTGGDTEVFFGKGTRLTVV.

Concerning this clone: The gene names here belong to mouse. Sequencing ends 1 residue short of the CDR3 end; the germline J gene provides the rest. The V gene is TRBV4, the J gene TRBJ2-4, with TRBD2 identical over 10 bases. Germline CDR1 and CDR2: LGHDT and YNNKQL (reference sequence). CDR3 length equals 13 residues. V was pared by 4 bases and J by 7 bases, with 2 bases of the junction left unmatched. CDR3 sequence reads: CASSWGLGHTLYF. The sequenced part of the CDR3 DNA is TGTGCCAGCAGCTGGGGACTGGGGCACACCTTGTAC. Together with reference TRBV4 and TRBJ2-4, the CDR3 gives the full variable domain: ETAVFQTPNYHVTQVGNEVSFNCKQTLGHDTMYWYKQDSKKLLKIMFSYNNKQLIVNETVPRRFSPQSSDKAHLNLRIKSVEPEDSAVYLCASSWGLGHTLYFGAGTRLSVL.

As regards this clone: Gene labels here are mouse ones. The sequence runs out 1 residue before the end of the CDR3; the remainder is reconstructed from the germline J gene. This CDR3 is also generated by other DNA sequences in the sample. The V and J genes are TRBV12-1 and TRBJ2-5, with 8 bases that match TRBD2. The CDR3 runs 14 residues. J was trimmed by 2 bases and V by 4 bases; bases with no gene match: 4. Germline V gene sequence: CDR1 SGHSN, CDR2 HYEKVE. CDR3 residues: CASSPTGVQDTQYF. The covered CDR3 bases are TGTGCCAGCTCCCCGACTGGGGTCCAAGACACCCAGTAC.

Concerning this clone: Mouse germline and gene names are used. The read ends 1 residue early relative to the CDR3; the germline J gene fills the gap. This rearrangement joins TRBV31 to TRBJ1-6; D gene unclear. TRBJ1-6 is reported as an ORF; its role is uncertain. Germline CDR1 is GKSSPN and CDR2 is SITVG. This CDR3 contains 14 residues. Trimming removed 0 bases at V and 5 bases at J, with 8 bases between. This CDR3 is CAWSLGGNNSPLYF. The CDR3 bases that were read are TGTGCCTGGAGTCTAGGAGGGAATAATTCGCCCCTCTAC.

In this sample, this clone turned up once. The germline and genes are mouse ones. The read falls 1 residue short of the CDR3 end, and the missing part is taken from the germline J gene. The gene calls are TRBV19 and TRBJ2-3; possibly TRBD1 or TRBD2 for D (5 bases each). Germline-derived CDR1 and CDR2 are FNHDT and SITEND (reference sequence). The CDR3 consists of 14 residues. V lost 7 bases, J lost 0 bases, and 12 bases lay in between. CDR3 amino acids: CASQAGHSAETLYF. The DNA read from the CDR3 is TGTGCCAGCCAAGCGGGGCACAGTGCAGAAACGCTGTAT.

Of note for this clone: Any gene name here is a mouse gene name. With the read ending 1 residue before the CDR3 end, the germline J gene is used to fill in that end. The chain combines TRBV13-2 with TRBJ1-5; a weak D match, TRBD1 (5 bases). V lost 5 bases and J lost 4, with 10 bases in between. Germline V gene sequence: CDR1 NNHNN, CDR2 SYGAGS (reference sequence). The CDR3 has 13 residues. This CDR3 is CASGGTRNQAPLF. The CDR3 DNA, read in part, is TGTGCCAGCGGAGGGACCCGGAACCAGGCTCCGCTT.

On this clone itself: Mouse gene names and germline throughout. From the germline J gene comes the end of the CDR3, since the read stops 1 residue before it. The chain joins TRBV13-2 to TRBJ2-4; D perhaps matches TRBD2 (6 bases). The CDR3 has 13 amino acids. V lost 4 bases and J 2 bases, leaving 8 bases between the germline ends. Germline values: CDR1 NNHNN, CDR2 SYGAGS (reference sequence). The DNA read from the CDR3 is TGTGCCAGCGGTTGGGACTTTCAAAACACCTTGTAC. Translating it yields CASGWDFQNTLY. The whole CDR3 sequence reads CASGWDFQNTLYF.

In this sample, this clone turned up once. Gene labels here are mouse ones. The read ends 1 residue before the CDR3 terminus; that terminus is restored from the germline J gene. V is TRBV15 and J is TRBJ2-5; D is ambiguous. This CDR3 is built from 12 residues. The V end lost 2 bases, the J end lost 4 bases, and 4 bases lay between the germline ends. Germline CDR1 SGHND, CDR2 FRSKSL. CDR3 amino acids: CASSLTEDTQYF. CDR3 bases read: TGTGCCAGCAGTTTAACAGAAGACACCCAGTAC.

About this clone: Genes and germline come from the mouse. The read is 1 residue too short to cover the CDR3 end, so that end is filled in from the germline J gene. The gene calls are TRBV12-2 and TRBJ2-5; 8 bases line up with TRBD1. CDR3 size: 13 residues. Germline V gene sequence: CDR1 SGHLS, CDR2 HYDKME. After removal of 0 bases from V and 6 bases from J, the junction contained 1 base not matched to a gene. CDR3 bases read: TGTGCCAGCTCTCTCTGGACAGGGGACACCCAGTAC. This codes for CASSLWTGDTQY. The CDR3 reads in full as CASSLWTGDTQYF. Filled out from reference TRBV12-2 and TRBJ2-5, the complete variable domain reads NSGVVQSPRYIIKGKGERSILKCIPISGHLSVAWYQQTQGQELKFFIQHYDKMERDKGNLPSRFSVQQFDDYHSEMNMSALELEDSAVYFCASSLWTGDTQYFGPGTRLLVL.

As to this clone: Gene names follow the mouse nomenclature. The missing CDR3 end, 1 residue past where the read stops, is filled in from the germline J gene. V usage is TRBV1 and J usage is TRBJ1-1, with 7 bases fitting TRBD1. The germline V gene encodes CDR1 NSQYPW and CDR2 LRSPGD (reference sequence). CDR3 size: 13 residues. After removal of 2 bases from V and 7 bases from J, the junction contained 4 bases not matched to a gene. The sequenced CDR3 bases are TGCACCTGCAGTGCAAGGGCAGGGGGAGAAGTCTTC. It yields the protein CTCSARAGGEVF. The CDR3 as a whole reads CTCSARAGGEVFF.

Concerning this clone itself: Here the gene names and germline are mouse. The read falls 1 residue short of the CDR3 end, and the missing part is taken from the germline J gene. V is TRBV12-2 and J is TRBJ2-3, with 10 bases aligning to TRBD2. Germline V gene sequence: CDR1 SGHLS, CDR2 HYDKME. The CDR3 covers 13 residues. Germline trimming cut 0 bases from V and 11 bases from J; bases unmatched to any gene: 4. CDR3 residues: CASSLFWGGRLYF. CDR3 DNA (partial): TGTGCCAGCTCTCTCTTCTGGGGGGGCAGGCTGTAT.

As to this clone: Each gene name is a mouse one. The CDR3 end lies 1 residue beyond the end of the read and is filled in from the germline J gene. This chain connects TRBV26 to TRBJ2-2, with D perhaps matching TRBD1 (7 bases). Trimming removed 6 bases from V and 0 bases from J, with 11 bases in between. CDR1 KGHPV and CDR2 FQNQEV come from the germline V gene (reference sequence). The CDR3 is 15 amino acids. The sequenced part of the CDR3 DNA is TGTGCCAGCAGCCTCAGGGGGGCAAACACCGGGCAGCTCTAC. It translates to CASSLRGANTGQLY. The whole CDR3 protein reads CASSLRGANTGQLYF.

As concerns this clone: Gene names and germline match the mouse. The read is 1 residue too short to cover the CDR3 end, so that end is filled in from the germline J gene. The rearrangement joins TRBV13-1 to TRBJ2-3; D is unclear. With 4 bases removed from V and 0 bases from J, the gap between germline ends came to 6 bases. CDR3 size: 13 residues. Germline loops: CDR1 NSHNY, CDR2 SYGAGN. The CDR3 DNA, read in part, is TGTGCCAGCAGTCGGGTTAGTGCAGAAACGCTGTAT. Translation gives CASSRVSAETLY. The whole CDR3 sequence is CASSRVSAETLYF.

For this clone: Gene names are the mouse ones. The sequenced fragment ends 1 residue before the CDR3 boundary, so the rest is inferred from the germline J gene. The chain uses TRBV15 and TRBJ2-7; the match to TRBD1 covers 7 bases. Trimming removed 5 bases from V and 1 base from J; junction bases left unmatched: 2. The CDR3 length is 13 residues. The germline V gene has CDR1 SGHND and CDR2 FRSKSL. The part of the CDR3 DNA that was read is TGTGCCAGCAGTCCGGGACAGTCCTATGAACAGTAC. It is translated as CASSPGQSYEQY. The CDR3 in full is CASSPGQSYEQYF. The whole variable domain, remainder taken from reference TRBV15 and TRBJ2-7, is DAGVTQTPRHEVAEKGQTIILKCEPVSGHNDLFWYRQTKIQGLELLSYFRSKSLMEDGGAFKDRFKAEMLNSSFSTLKIQPTEPKDSAVYLCASSPGQSYEQYFGPGTRLTVL.